This TCR beta chain was sequenced during a study of T cell repertoires in cytomegalovirus infection. At the level of the study: In public TCR beta signatures, there were indications of both CMV infection and matching HLA type.

The CDR3 runs 14 residues. CDR1 and CDR2 (germline): SQVTM, ANQGSEA. V was shortened by 5 bases and J by 1 base, with 14 bases between the two germline ends. This clonotype showed up just a few times. TCRdb independently ran MiXCR on the reads; one entry per CDR3 protein. The repertoire holds roughly 130,000 distinct CDR3 sequences, with roughly 9% as singletons. The TCR comes from a human donor in good health (CMV status not recorded). Some clones in this sample may be carry-over from other donors' samples. V and J are TRBV29-1 and TRBJ1-1; the D is unclear. Sequenced sample: PBMCs. DNA for the CDR3: TGCAGCGTTCGGACGGAGGGTACGAACACTGAAGCTTTCTTT. This encodes CSVRTEGTNTEAFF.